This entry lists 21 T cell receptor beta chains sequenced from one sample in a study of T cells in localized non-small cell lung cancer. Sequencing used immunoSEQ multiplex PCR; TCRdb keeps in-frame clones, though not all of them. This table has fewer than 400 clones, roughly 24% appearing once. This sample comprised lung tumor tissue, obtained before any cancer treatment. Every receptor here comes from a man aged 40 to 70 with stage III squamous cell lung carcinoma.

This chain uses TRBV18 with TRBJ2-1, with 16 bases matching TRBD2. After removal of 3 bases from V and 8 bases from J, the junction contained 10 bases not matched to a gene. CDR1 and CDR2 (germline): KGHSH, LQKENI. There are 18 residues in the CDR3. The CDR3 DNA is TGTGCCAGCTCACCCGCCGGGACTAGCGGGGGGGCGAGAGATGAGCAGTTCTTC. This codes for CASSPAGTSGGARDEQFF. Complete variable domain (other parts from reference TRBV18 and TRBJ2-1): NAGVMQNPRHLVRRRGQEARLRCSPMKGHSHVYWYRQLPEEGLKFMVYLQKENIIDESGMPKERFSAEFPKEGPSILRIQQVVRGDSAAYFCASSPAGTSGGARDEQFFGPGTRLTVL.

This clone is labeled large (0.1 to 1%). The rearrangement uses TRBV6-8 and TRBJ2-7, with 11 nucleotides matching TRBD1. This CDR3 spans 15 amino acids. Trimming removed 4 bases from V and 2 bases from J; junction bases left unmatched: 4. Per germline, CDR1 MNHGY and CDR2 SAAAGT. This CDR3 reads CASSSGTGGTYEQYF. CDR3 coding DNA: TGTGCCAGCAGTTCCGGGACAGGGGGAACCTACGAGCAGTACTTC.

V and J are TRBV28 and TRBJ1-1; 10 bases map to TRBD1. There are 15 residues in the CDR3. Germline V gene lookup returns CDR1 MDHEN and CDR2 SYDVKM. Trimming at V came to 0 bases and at J to 6 bases, leaving 4 bases not matched to a gene. CDR3 bases: TGTGCCAGCAGTTTATGGACAGGGGGCATGGCTGAAGCTTTCTTT. Translating gives CASSLWTGGMAEAFF.

The V call is TRBV7-2, the J call TRBJ1-1; D gene uncertain. V lost 1 base and J lost 0, with 12 bases in between. The CDR3 has 16 amino acids. Germline-derived CDR1 and CDR2 are SGHTA and FQGNSA. The CDR3 loop is CASSLVPGLMNTEAFF. The CDR3 DNA follows: TGTGCCAGCAGCTTAGTTCCGGGTCTCATGAACACTGAAGCTTTCTTT.

This chain links TRBV18 with TRBJ1-5; D ambiguous. V lost 1 base, J lost 6 bases, and 10 bases lay in between. Germline V gene data show CDR1 as KGHSH and CDR2 as LQKENI. CDR3 length: 14 amino acids. CDR3 coding DNA: TGTGCCAGCTCACCACGTAGTGAGTCTCAGCCCCAGCATTTT. This sequence encodes CASSPRSESQPQHF.

This clone was found a few times. The rearrangement joins TRBV15 to TRBJ1-1; D remains unclear. The CDR3 is 14 residues long. Germline-derived CDR1 and CDR2 are LNHNV and YYDKDF (reference sequence). V lost 0 bases and J lost 4, with 9 bases in between. The CDR3: CATSREGVSTEAFF. The CDR3 DNA reads TGTGCCACCAGCAGAGAGGGCGTCTCCACTGAAGCTTTCTTT.

This clone is categorized as large. The chain employs TRBV10-3 and TRBJ2-7; 8 nucleotides agree with TRBD2. The germline gives CDR1 ENHRY, CDR2 SYGVKD. The CDR3 extends over 16 amino acids. V was pared by 2 bases and J by 3 bases, with 9 bases of the junction left unmatched. Here the CDR3 reads CAISEPGSGRNYEQYF. Here the CDR3 DNA reads TGTGCCATCAGTGAGCCAGGCAGCGGGAGAAACTACGAGCAGTACTTC.

This clone was observed a few times. V and J are TRBV9 and TRBJ1-1; D unclear. The CDR3 contains 14 residues. Germline V lookup: CDR1 SGDLS, CDR2 YYNGEE. With 5 bases removed from V and 1 base from J, the gap between germline ends came to 12 bases. CDR3 region: CASSPHKRNTEAFF. The CDR3 bases are TGTGCCAGCAGTCCTCATAAACGGAACACTGAAGCTTTCTTT.

This clone ranks as hyperexpanded. The V gene is TRBV6-8, the J gene TRBJ1-1, with 7 bases lining up with TRBD1. The CDR3 runs 14 residues. J lost 3 bases, V lost 7 bases, and 8 bases had no gene match. Looked up from germline, CDR1 is MNHGY and CDR2 is SAAAGT. The CDR3 DNA follows: TGTGCCAGCACCCCGGGACAGAGGGACACTGAAGCTTTCTTT. It specifies CASTPGQRDTEAFF.

This clone occurred a few times. The chain has TRBV29-1 and TRBJ1-1, with D unclear. CDR3 length: 12 residues. V lost 5 bases and J 11 bases, leaving 18 bases between the germline ends. Germline V CDR1 and CDR2: SQVTM, ANQGSEA. The CDR3 DNA is TGCAGCGTTTTATCTGGAGCGGACCAGGCTTTCTTT. The encoded protein is CSVLSGADQAFF.

This clone was picked up a small number of times. V gene TRBV2 combines with J gene TRBJ2-6; no clear D gene. Trimming removed 6 bases at V and 9 bases at J, with 9 bases between. The germline gives CDR1 SNHLY, CDR2 FYNNEI. This CDR3 comprises 12 residues. The DNA for the CDR3 is TGTGCCAGCAGATTGGCAGACAACGTCCTGACTTTC. Translation: CASRLADNVLTF. The variable domain in full, with the rest retrieved from reference TRBV2 and TRBJ2-6, is EPEVTQTPSHQVTQMGQEVILRCVPISNHLYFYWYRQILGQKVEFLVSFYNNEISEKSEIFDDQFSVERPDGSNFTLKIRSTKLEDSAMYFCASRLADNVLTFGAGSRLTVL.

Only a few counts were recorded for this clone. The chain has TRBV7-2 and TRBJ2-7; a possible D gene is TRBD1 (5 bases). This CDR3 is built from 15 residues. Trimming left V 8 bases short and J 4 bases short, with 21 bases between. Germline V gene data show CDR1 as SGHTA and CDR2 as FQGNSA. The CDR3 bases are TGTGCCAGCCGTCTGCAGGGATCCAGCTGGTACGAGCAGTACGTC. This gives the protein CASRLQGSSWYEQYV.

This clone was seen a few times. V usage is TRBV28 and J usage is TRBJ2-1; 10 bases are shared with TRBD2. Germline V gene sequence: CDR1 MDHEN, CDR2 SYDVKM. Unmatched junction bases numbered 7, after V lost 4 bases and J lost 4 bases. The CDR3 runs 16 residues. This CDR3 reads CASSWLLAGVYNEQFF. CDR3 nucleotides: TGTGCCAGCAGTTGGCTTCTAGCGGGGGTGTACAATGAGCAGTTCTTC.

This clone was counted only a few times. The chain recombines TRBV19 with TRBJ1-6; TRBD1 is a possible D gene (5 bases). Trimming stripped 1 base from V and 10 bases from J, with 8 bases between. CDR3 size: 13 residues. Germline loops: CDR1 LNHDA, CDR2 SQIVND (reference sequence). Written as DNA, the CDR3 is TGTGCCAGTAGTATAGCTGGGGGATCACCCCTCCACTTT. This encodes CASSIAGGSPLHF.

This clone is classed as large. This chain connects TRBV11-3 to TRBJ2-2, with D perhaps matching TRBD1 (6 bases). The CDR3 has 17 amino acids. From germline, CDR1 is SGHNT and CDR2 YENEEA. The germline V and J ends were trimmed by 5 bases and 0 bases, with 16 bases remaining between them. CDR3 amino acids: CASSPRRGSANTGELFF. The CDR3 bases are TGTGCCAGCAGCCCGCGTAGGGGGTCAGCGAACACCGGGGAGCTGTTTTTT.

The chain carries TRBV11-3 and TRBJ2-6; D is ambiguous. V lost 3 bases and J lost 0, with 3 bases in between. Per the germline V gene, CDR1 is SGHNT and CDR2 is YENEEA. This CDR3 contains 14 residues. The CDR3 sequence: CASSLASGANVLTF. CDR3 in DNA: TGTGCCAGCAGCTTGGCCTCTGGGGCCAACGTCCTGACTTTC. The whole variable domain, remainder taken from reference TRBV11-3 and TRBJ2-6, is EAGVVQSPRYKIIEKKQPVAFWCNPISGHNTLYWYLQNLGQGPELLIRYENEEAVDDSQLPKDRFSAERLKGVDSTLKIQPAELGDSAVYLCASSLASGANVLTFGAGSRLTVL.

V gene TRBV11-3 combines with J gene TRBJ1-5; possible D gene TRBD1, 6 bases. Germline assignment: CDR1 SGHNT and CDR2 YENEEA. The CDR3 runs 15 residues. The V and J ends lost 1 base and 5 bases respectively, with 12 bases between them. The CDR3 reads CASSLGPQGDQPQHF. The CDR3 DNA follows: TGTGCCAGCAGCTTAGGTCCACAGGGAGATCAGCCCCAGCATTTT.

This chain connects TRBV9 to TRBJ2-1, with 14 bases fitting TRBD2. CDR1 SGDLS and CDR2 YYNGEE come from the germline V gene. V lost 7 bases, J lost 9 bases, and 9 bases stayed unmatched. The CDR3 sequence is 15 residues long. The CDR3 coding sequence is TGTGCCAGCGATGTAGGACTAGCGGGGGGTAGTGAGCAGTTCTTC. Protein: CASDVGLAGGSEQFF.

Only a few counts were recorded for this clone. The V call is TRBV11-3, the J call TRBJ1-2; 8 bases line up with TRBD1. With V trimmed by 7 bases and J by 2 bases, 6 bases remained unmatched. The CDR3 covers 14 residues. Germline CDR1 SGHNT, CDR2 YENEEA. CDR3 residues: CASKEGTGNYGYTF. The DNA for the CDR3 is TGTGCCAGCAAGGAAGGGACAGGAAACTATGGCTACACCTTC.

J is TRBJ2-2 and V is TRBV9; D remains ambiguous. The CDR3 is 14 residues long. The ends were cut back, 0 bases at V and 0 bases at J, with 3 bases in the middle. Germline V gene sequence: CDR1 SGDLS, CDR2 YYNGEE. CDR3 in amino acids: CASSVASNTGELFF. CDR3 DNA sequence: TGTGCCAGCAGCGTAGCCTCGAACACCGGGGAGCTGTTTTTT.

The chain joins TRBV19 to TRBJ2-6; unclear D gene. Trimming removed 7 bases from V and 0 bases from J, with 7 bases in between. The V gene's germline CDR1 is LNHDA and CDR2 SQIVND (reference sequence). The CDR3 sequence is 14 residues long. CDR3 in DNA: TGTGCCAGTACCGACTTCTCTGGGGCCAACGTCCTGACTTTC. Translated: CASTDFSGANVLTF.